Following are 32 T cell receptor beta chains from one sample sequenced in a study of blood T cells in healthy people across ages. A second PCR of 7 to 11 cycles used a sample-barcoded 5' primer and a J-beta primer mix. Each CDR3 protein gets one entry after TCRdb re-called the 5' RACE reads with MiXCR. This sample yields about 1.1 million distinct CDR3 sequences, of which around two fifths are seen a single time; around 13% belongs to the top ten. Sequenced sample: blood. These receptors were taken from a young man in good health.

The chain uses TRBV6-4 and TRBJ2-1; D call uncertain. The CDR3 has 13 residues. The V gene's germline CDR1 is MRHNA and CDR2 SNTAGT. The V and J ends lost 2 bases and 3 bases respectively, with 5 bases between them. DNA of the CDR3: TGTGCCAGCAGTGACGACAACTACAATGAGCAGTTCTTC. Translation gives CASSDDNYNEQFF.

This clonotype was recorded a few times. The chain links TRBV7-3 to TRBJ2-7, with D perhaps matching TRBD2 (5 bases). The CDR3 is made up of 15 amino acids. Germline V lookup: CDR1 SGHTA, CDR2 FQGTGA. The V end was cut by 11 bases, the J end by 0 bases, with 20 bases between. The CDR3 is CACRLAPLNSYEQYF. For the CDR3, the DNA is TGTGCCTGTCGGCTAGCCCCCCTTAACTCCTACGAGCAGTACTTC.

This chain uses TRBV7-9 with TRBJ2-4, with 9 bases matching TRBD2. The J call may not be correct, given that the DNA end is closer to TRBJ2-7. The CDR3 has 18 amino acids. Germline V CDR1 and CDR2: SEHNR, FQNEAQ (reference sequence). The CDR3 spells CASSLFSALAGELYEQYF. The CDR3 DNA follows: TGTGCCAGCAGCTTATTTTCTGCCTTAGCGGGGGAACTCTACGAGCAGTACTTC.

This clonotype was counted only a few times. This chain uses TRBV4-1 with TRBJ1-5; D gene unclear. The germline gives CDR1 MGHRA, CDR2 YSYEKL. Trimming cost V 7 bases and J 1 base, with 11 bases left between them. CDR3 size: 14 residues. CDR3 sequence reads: CASNPNWSNQPQHF. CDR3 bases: TGCGCCAGCAACCCGAATTGGAGCAATCAGCCCCAGCATTTT.

This CDR3 is CASSDTGGRGNTEAFF. CDR3 DNA sequence: TGTGCCAGCAGCGATACAGGGGGTAGGGGGAACACTGAAGCTTTCTTT. The J gene is TRBJ1-1, the V gene TRBV12-3 or TRBV12-4; 8 bases fit TRBD1. Trimming removed 6 bases from V and 1 base from J; junction bases left unmatched: 10. The CDR3 sequence is 16 residues long.

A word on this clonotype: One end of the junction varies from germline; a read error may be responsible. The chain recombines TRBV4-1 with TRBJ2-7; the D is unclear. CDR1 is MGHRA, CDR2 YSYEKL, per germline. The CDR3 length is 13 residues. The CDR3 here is CASSQDRTYGQYF. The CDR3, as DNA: TGCGCCAGCAGCCAAGACCGGACCTACGGGCAGTACTTC.

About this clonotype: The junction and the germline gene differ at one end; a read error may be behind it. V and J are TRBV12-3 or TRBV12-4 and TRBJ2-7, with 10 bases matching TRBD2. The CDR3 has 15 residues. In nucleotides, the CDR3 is TGTGCCAGCAGTTTACCAGCGGGGGGGAACAATGAGCAGTACTTT. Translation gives CASSLPAGGNNEQYF.

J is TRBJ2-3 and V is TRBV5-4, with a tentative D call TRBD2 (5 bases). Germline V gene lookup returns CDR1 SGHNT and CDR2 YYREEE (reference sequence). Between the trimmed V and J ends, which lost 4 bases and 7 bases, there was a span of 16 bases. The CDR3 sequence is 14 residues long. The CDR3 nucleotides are TGTGCCAGCAGCCCCGGGGTAGCAACGAATACGCAGTATTTT. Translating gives CASSPGVATNTQYF.

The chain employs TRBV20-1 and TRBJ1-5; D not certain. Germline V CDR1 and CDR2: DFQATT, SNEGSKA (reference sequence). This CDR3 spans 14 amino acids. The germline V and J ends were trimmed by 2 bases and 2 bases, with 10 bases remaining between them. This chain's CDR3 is CSARKDGGNQPQHF. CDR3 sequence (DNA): TGCAGTGCTAGAAAAGACGGAGGCAATCAGCCCCAGCATTTT.

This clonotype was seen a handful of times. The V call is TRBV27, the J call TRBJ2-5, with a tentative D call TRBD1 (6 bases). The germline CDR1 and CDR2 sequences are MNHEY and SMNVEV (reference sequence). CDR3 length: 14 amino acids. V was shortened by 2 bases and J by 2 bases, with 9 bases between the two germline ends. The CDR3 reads CASSLEGTQETQYF. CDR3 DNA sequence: TGTGCCAGCAGTTTAGAGGGGACACAAGAGACCCAGTACTTC.

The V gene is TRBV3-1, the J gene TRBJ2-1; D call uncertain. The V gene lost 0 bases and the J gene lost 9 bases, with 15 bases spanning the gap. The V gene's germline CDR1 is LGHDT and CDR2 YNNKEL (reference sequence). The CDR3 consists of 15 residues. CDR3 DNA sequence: TGTGCCAGCAGCCAAGATAGGGTCCAACCTATTGAGCAGTTCTTC. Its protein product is CASSQDRVQPIEQFF.

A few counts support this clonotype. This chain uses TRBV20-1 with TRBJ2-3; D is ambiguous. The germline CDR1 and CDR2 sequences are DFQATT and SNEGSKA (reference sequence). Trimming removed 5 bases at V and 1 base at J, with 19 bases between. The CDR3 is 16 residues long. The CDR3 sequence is CSAQEPGPSRTDTQYF. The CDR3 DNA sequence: TGCAGTGCTCAGGAACCTGGACCCTCCCGCACAGATACGCAGTATTTT.

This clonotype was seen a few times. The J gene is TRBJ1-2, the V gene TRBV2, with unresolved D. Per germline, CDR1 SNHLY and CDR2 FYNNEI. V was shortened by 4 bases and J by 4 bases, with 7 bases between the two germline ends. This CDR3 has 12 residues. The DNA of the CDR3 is TGTGCCAGCAGTGTCGCCAGCTATGGCTACACCTTC. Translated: CASSVASYGYTF.

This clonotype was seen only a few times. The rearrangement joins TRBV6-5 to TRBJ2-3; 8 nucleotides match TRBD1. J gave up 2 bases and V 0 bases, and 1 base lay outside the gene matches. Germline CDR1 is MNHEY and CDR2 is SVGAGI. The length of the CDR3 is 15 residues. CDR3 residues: CASSYSDRATDTQYF. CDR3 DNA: TGTGCCAGCAGTTACTCGGACAGGGCCACAGATACGCAGTATTTT.

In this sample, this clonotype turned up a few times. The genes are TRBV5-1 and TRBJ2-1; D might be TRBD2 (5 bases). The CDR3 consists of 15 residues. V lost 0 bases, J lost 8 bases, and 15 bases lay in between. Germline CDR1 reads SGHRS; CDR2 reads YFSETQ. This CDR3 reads CASSLESGGDDEQFF. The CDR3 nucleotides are TGCGCCAGCAGCTTGGAGAGCGGTGGTGACGATGAGCAGTTCTTC. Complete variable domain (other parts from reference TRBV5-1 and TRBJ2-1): KAGVTQTPRYLIKTRGQQVTLSCSPISGHRSVSWYQQTPGQGLQFLFEYFSETQRNKGNFPGRFSGRQFSNSRSEMNVSTLELGDSALYLCASSLESGGDDEQFFGPGTRLTVL.

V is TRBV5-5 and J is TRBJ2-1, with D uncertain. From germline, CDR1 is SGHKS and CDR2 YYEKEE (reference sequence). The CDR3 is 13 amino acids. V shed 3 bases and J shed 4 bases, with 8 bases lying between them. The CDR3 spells CASSSTMYNEQFF. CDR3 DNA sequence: TGTGCCAGCAGCTCGACCATGTACAATGAGCAGTTCTTC.

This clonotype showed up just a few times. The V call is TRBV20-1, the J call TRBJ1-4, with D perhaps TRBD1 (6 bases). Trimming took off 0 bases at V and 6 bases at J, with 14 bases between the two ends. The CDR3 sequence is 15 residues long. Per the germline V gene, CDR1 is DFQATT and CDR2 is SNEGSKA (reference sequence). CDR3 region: CSAREGAGGYEKLFF. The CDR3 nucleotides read TGCAGTGCTAGAGAGGGGGCCGGGGGGTATGAAAAACTGTTTTTT.

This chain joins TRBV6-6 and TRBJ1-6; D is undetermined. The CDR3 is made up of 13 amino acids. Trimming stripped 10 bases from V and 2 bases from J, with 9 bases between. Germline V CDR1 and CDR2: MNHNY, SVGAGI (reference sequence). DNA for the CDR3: TGTGCCACGACCCCGGCCTATAATTCACCCCTCCACTTT. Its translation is CATTPAYNSPLHF.

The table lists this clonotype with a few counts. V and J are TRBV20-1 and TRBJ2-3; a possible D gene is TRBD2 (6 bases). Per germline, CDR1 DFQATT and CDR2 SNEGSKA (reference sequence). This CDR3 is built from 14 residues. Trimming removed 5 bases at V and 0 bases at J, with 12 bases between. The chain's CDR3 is CSAESGLSTDTQYF. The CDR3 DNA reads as TGCAGTGCTGAGAGCGGGCTGAGCACAGATACGCAGTATTTT.

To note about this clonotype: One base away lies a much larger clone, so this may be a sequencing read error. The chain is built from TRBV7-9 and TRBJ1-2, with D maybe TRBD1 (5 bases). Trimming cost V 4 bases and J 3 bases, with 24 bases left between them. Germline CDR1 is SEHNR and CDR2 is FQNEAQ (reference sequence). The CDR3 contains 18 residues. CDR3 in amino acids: CASSSSRGKSGWDYGYTF. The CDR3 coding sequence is TGTGCCAGCAGCTCCTCGAGGGGCAAGTCGGGATGGGACTATGGCTACACCTTC. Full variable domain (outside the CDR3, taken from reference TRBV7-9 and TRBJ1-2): DTGVSQNPRHKITKRGQNVTFRCDPISEHNRLYWYRQTLGQGPEFLTYFQNEAQLEKSRLLSDRFSAERPKGSFSTLEIQRTEQGDSAMYLCASSSSRGKSGWDYGYTFGSGTRLTVV.

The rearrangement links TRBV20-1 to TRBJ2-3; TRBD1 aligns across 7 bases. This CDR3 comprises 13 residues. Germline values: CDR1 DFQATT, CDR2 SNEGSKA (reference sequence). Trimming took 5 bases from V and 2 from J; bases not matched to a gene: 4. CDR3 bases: TGCAGTGCTCAGGACAGGATCACAGATACGCAGTATTTT. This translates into CSAQDRITDTQYF.

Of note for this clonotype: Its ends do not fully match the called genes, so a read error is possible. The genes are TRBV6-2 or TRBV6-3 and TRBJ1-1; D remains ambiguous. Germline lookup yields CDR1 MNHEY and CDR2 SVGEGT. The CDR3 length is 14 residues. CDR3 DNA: TGTGCCAGCAGTGACTCGGCAGTAAACACTGAAGCTTTCTTT. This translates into CASSDSAVNTEAFF.

The DNA of the CDR3 is TGTGCCAGCTCACCGATCCCCGGGACTAGAAAAGAGACCCAGTACTTC. This encodes CASSPIPGTRKETQYF. The chain is built from TRBV18 and TRBJ2-5; 8 nucleotides align to TRBD2. Germline loops: CDR1 KGHSH, CDR2 LQKENI. The junction had 9 bases not matched to a gene; V was cut back by 3 bases and J by 3 bases. The CDR3 totals 16 residues.

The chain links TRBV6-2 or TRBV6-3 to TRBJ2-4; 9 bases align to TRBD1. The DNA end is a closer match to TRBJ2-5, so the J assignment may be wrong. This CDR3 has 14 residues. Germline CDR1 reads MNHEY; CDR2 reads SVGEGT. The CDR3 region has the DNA TGTGCCAGCAGAGCAGACAGGGGGCAAGAGACCCAGTACTTC. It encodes CASRADRGQETQYF.

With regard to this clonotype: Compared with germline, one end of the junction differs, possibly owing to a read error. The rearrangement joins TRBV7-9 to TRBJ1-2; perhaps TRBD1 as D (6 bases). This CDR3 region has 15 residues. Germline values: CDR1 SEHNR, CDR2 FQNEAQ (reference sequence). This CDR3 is CAGSLAGAGNYGYTF. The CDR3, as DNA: TGTGCCGGCAGCTTAGCAGGGGCCGGTAACTATGGCTACACCTTC.

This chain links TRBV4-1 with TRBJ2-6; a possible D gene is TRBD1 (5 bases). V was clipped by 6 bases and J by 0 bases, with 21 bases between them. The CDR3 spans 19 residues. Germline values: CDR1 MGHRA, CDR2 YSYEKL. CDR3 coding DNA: TGCGCCAGCAGACCAACAAAGGGGTCGATCAGCTCTGGGGCCAACGTCCTGACTTTC. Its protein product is CASRPTKGSISSGANVLTF.

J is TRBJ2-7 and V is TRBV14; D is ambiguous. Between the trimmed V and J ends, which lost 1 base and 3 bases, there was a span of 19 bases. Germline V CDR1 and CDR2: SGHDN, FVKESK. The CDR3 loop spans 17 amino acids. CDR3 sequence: CASSQAFSSGKGYEQYF. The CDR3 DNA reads TGTGCCAGCAGCCAAGCTTTTTCAAGTGGTAAAGGCTACGAGCAGTACTTC.

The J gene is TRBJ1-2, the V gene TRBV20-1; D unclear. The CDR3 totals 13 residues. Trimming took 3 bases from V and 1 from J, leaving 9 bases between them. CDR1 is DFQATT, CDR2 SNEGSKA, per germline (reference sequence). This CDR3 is CSASRGNNYGYTF. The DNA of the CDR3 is TGCAGTGCTAGCAGAGGGAATAACTATGGCTACACCTTC.

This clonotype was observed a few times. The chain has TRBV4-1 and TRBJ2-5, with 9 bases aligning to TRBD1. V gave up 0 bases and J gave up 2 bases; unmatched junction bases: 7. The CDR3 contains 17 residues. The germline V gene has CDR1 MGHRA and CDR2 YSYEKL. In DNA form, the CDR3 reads TGCGCCAGCAGCCAAGAAGGGACAGGGATAAGGCAAGAGACCCAGTACTTC. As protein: CASSQEGTGIRQETQYF.

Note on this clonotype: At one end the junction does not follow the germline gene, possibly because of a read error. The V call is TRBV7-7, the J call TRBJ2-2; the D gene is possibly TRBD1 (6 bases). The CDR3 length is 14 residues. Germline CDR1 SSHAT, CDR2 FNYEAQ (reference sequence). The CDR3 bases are TGTGCTAGCAGTCTAGGGGACAAAGTGGGGGAGCTGTTTTTT. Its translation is CASSLGDKVGELFF.

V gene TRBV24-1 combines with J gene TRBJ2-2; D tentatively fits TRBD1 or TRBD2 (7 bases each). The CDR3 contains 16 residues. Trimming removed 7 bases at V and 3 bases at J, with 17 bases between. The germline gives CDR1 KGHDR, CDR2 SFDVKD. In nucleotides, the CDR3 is TGTGCCACCAGCTCCCAGGGGGGGCATGACACCGGGGAGCTGTTTTTT. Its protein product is CATSSQGGHDTGELFF.

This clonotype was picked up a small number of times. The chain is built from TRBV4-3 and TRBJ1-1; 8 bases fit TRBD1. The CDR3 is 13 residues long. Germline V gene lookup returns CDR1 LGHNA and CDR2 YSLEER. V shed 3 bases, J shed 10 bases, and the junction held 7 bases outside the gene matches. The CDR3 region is CASSQDRAVSAFF. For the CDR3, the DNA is TGCGCCAGCAGCCAGGACAGGGCGGTTTCAGCTTTCTTT.